This passage covers 10 T cell receptor beta chains from one sample sequenced in a study of cytomegalovirus exposure and HLA in healthy donors. The PCR had 60 Vbeta and 13 Jbeta primers. TCRdb's copy holds only in-frame clones and misses some; the assay was immunoSEQ multiplex PCR. The table includes 170,000 or so clones, roughly 83% detected once. Specimen: PBMCs. These receptors originate from a boy aged 2 to 9 in good health and CMV-seronegative.

This sequence joins TRBV7-9 and TRBJ1-2, with D uncertain. The length of the CDR3 is 10 residues. Germline V lookup: CDR1 SEHNR, CDR2 FQNEAQ (reference sequence). CDR3 bases: TGTGCGACCTCGGAGGACGGCTACACCTTC. Its protein product is CATSEDGYTF.

The V call is TRBV23-1, the J call TRBJ2-7, with D hard to call. TRBV23-1 is sorted into the ORF group, with uncertain function. Deletions cut 4 bases from V and 2 bases from J, with 15 bases between. This CDR3 is 15 amino acids long. CDR3 region: CASSPSIGPPYEQYF. CDR3 DNA sequence: TGCGCCAGCAGTCCTTCAATTGGGCCTCCCTACGAGCAGTACTTC.

The chain couples TRBV28 to TRBJ1-1; D is unclear. CDR3 length: 14 amino acids. Trimming took off 3 bases at V and 1 base at J, with 9 bases between the two ends. The germline gives CDR1 MDHEN, CDR2 SYDVKM. DNA of the CDR3: TGTGCCAGCAGTTTGTTGAGATCGAACACTGAAGCTTTCTTT. This translates into CASSLLRSNTEAFF.

In its sample, this clone was seen a few times. The chain uses TRBV5-1 and TRBJ2-7; D is perhaps TRBD2 (6 bases). The V and J ends lost 0 bases and 2 bases respectively, with 12 bases between them. This CDR3 spans 15 amino acids. CDR1 and CDR2 from the germline V gene are SGHRS and YFSETQ. The CDR3 loop is CASSLEVAVTYEQYF. CDR3 in DNA: TGCGCCAGCAGCTTGGAAGTAGCGGTGACCTACGAGCAGTACTTC.

About this clone itself: The sample holds other DNA sequences that translate to the same CDR3. The CDR3 sequence is CASRATGGTEAFF. CDR3 sequence (DNA): TGTGCCAGCAGGGCGACAGGGGGAACTGAAGCTTTCTTT. The rearrangement joins TRBV27 to TRBJ1-1; 9 bases line up with TRBD1. V dropped 6 bases and J dropped 5; count of bases not matched to a gene: 4. There are 13 residues in the CDR3. In germline, CDR1 is MNHEY, CDR2 SMNVEV (reference sequence).

This rearrangement joins TRBV30 to TRBJ1-1; D gene unclear. This CDR3 comprises 12 residues. CDR1 is GTSNPN, CDR2 SVGIG, per germline (reference sequence). V lost 3 bases to trimming and J lost 4 bases, with 9 bases between them. In nucleotides, the CDR3 is TGTGCCTGGAGCCCCGGCGGCACTGAAGCTTTCTTT. This sequence encodes CAWSPGGTEAFF.

The V call is TRBV19, the J call TRBJ2-7, with 8 bases fitting TRBD2. J lost 6 bases, V lost 6 bases, and 16 bases had no gene match. The CDR3 sequence is 16 residues long. Looked up from germline, CDR1 is LNHDA and CDR2 is SQIVND (reference sequence). The CDR3 nucleotides are TGTGCCAGTAGACAGTATACCGGAGCGGGAGTCGGCGAGCAGTACTTC. As protein: CASRQYTGAGVGEQYF. The variable domain in full, with the rest retrieved from reference TRBV19 and TRBJ2-7, is DGGITQSPKYLFRKEGQNVTLSCEQNLNHDAMYWYRQDPGQGLRLIYYSQIVNDFQKGDIAEGYSVSREKKESFPLTVTSAQKNPTAFYLCASRQYTGAGVGEQYFGPGTRLTVT.

The rearrangement joins TRBV28 to TRBJ2-3; 10 bases line up with TRBD2. CDR1 and CDR2 from the germline V gene are MDHEN and SYDVKM. With V trimmed by 3 bases and J by 1 base, 1 base remained unmatched. CDR3 length: 15 residues. For the CDR3, the DNA is TGTGCCAGCAGTTTGGGGACTAGCGGCACAGATACGCAGTATTTT. It encodes CASSLGTSGTDTQYF.

This clone was seen once. V is TRBV29-1 and J is TRBJ2-7; 10 nucleotides agree with TRBD2. V lost 5 bases and J lost 2; bases outside the gene matches: 6. Germline CDR1 SQVTM, CDR2 ANQGSEA. CDR3 length equals 14 residues. This chain's CDR3 is CSVKLLAGAYEQYF. In DNA, the CDR3 is TGCAGCGTTAAGTTGCTAGCGGGAGCCTACGAGCAGTACTTC.

The rearrangement joins TRBV18 to TRBJ2-7; a weak D match, TRBD1 (5 bases). Deletions cut 3 bases from V and 5 bases from J, with 11 bases between. In germline, CDR1 is KGHSH, CDR2 LQKENI. The CDR3 loop spans 13 amino acids. CDR3 region: CASSPTAGNEQYF. The CDR3 DNA follows: TGTGCCAGCTCACCCACCGCAGGGAACGAGCAGTACTTC.